Below are 8 T cell receptor beta chains sequenced from a single sample in a study of regulatory T cells in long-lasting Graves disease (dated by TCRdb to 2020 to 2023). The time point label for this specimen denotes: newly diagnosed GD, antithyroid drugs for less than 3 months. For both TCR sequencing and RNA sequencing, RNA was extracted from PBMCs in TRIzol. The library was made by multiplex PCR. The sample was run on an Illumina HiSeq 4000. CDR3 regions were amplified by Arm-PCR with iRepertoire HTBI primers to construct TCR beta libraries. TCRdb ran its own pipeline on the public reads, namely fastp trimming at Q25 and MiXCR clone calling, and kept in-frame beta chains. Duplicate CDR3 protein sequences are folded into a single record with the most common DNA and genes. The sample table lists about 240,000 distinct CDR3 sequences, about 19% of them with a count of one. The ten largest clones capture roughly 14% of the sample.

This specimen was peripheral blood mononuclear cells (PBMCs), taken at new diagnosis, from a patient treated with antithyroid drugs. Receptors were obtained from a female donor with Graves disease.

This clonotype was recorded a few times. One base separates it from a far larger clone, so it is likely a read error. The rearrangement links TRBV11-3 to TRBJ2-5; D ambiguous. Germline V CDR1 and CDR2: SGHNT, YENEEA. CDR3 size: 13 residues. The CDR3 region has the DNA TGTGCCAACAGCTTCGACACCTCCGAGACCCAGTACTTC. Translating it yields CANSFDTSETQYF.

V is TRBV7-2 and J is TRBJ2-7; 9 bases align to TRBD2. V lost 5 bases, J lost 0 bases, and 2 bases stayed unmatched. CDR1 and CDR2 (germline): SGHTA, FQGNSA. CDR3 length: 14 residues. CDR3 residues: CASSTGLASYEQYF. CDR3 nucleotides: TGTGCCAGCAGCACGGGACTAGCCTCCTACGAGCAGTACTTC.

As for this clonotype: This likely stems from a read error, as it lies one base from a far larger clone. The rearrangement uses TRBV6-2 or TRBV6-3 and TRBJ1-1; tentatively, D is TRBD1 (5 bases). Germline values: CDR1 MNHEY, CDR2 SVGEGT. This CDR3 has 14 residues. V was shortened by 4 bases and J by 7 bases, with 16 bases between the two germline ends. Here the CDR3 DNA reads TGTGCCAGCAGTTTACTCGGGACCTACATTGAAGCTTTCTTT. Translating it yields CASSLLGTYIEAFF.

This clonotype was seen ten or more times. This sequence joins TRBV7-3 and TRBJ2-1; D remains unclear. This CDR3 has 14 residues. With 5 bases removed from V and 5 bases from J, the gap between germline ends came to 13 bases. Germline loops: CDR1 SGHTA, CDR2 FQGTGA. This chain's CDR3 is CASSPTGTHNEQFF. The DNA of the CDR3 is TGTGCCAGCAGCCCGACGGGTACCCACAATGAGCAGTTCTTC.

As regards this clonotype: This may be a read error: a much more frequent sequence differs by one nucleotide. The genes are TRBV20-1 and TRBJ1-6; D is unclear. The germline gives CDR1 DFQATT, CDR2 SNEGSKA (reference sequence). Trimming took off 3 bases at V and 11 bases at J, with 14 bases between the two ends. CDR3 size: 13 residues. CDR3 region: CSASVGIVAPLHF. The DNA of the CDR3 is TGCAGTGCTAGCGTGGGTATCGTGGCACCCCTCCACTTT.

The sample holds many counts of this clonotype. V is TRBV29-1 and J is TRBJ2-1, with a possible D match to TRBD2 (5 bases). This CDR3 is 15 amino acids long. Trimming pared 0 bases from V and 1 base from J, leaving 10 bases between. From germline, CDR1 is SQVTM and CDR2 ANQGSEA. DNA for the CDR3: TGCAGCGTTGAAGAAATAGGGAGATCCTACAATGAGCAGTTCTTC. It codes for CSVEEIGRSYNEQFF.

This clonotype was seen many times. The chain combines TRBV20-1 with TRBJ1-5; no clear D. Between the trimmed V and J ends, which lost 3 bases and 5 bases, there was a span of 11 bases. Germline values: CDR1 DFQATT, CDR2 SNEGSKA (reference sequence). This CDR3 spans 13 amino acids. The CDR3 DNA is TGCAGTGCTAGGTCAAGGGTCGATCAGCCCCAGCATTTT. This codes for CSARSRVDQPQHF.

This clonotype was picked up many times. The V and J genes are TRBV10-1 and TRBJ2-7; no firm D call. This CDR3 contains 13 residues. Germline lookup yields CDR1 WNHNN and CDR2 SYGVQD (reference sequence). Trimming removed 5 bases at V and 6 bases at J, with 14 bases between. In DNA form, the CDR3 reads TGCGCCAGCAGTTCTACTGGGGTGAGCGAGCAGTACTTC. It specifies CASSSTGVSEQYF.